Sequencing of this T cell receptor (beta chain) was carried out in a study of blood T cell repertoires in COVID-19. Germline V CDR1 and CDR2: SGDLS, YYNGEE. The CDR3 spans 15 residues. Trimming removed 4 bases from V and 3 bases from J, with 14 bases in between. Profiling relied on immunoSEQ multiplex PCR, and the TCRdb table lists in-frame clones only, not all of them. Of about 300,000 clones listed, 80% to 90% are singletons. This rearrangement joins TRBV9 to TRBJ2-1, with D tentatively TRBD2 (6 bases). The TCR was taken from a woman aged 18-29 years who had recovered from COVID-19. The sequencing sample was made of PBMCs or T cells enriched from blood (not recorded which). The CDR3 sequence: CASSWVEGSYNEQFF. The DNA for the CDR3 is TGTGCCAGCAGCTGGGTGGAGGGGAGCTACAATGAGCAGTTCTTC.